These 12 T cell receptor beta chains share one sample of origin, sequenced in a study of CD8 T cells in Susac syndrome. An input of about 0.5 to 1 ug of RNA was subjected to reverse transcription using random hexamers. TCRdb redid the calling of the immunoSEQ multiplex PCR reads with MiXCR, one entry per CDR3 protein. The sample shows 150,000 to 180,000 distinct CDR3 sequences, nearly 97% of them seen only once. The sample comprised CD8+ T cells from PBMCs. These receptors were collected from a human donor with multiple sclerosis.

The genes are TRBV5-6 and TRBJ2-7; D gene unclear. V shed 4 bases and J shed 2 bases, with 10 bases lying between them. The germline CDR1 and CDR2 sequences are SGHDT and YYEEEE. This CDR3 contains 13 residues. CDR3 in amino acids: CASSQHQTYEQYF. DNA for the CDR3: TGTGCCAGCAGCCAGCACCAAACCTACGAGCAGTACTTC.

The CDR3 loop is CAWGDREAFF. The CDR3, as DNA: TGTGCCTGGGGGGACAGGGAAGCTTTCTTT. The chain uses TRBV30 and TRBJ1-1, with 8 bases aligning to TRBD1. Germline lookup yields CDR1 GTSNPN and CDR2 SVGIG (reference sequence). V was clipped by 5 bases and J by 8 bases; unmatched bases: 1. There are 10 residues in the CDR3.

The rearrangement joins TRBV13 to TRBJ1-1; a weak D match, TRBD1 (6 bases). The V gene's germline CDR1 is PRHDT and CDR2 FYEKMQ (reference sequence). The CDR3 totals 14 residues. V shed 5 bases and J shed 5 bases, with 15 bases lying between them. In DNA, the CDR3 is TGTGCCAGCAGCAAGGGGGGGGTCTGGACTGAAGCTTTCTTT. This codes for CASSKGGVWTEAFF.

V usage is TRBV27 and J usage is TRBJ1-5; the match to TRBD1 covers 7 bases. The CDR3 contains 15 residues. V dropped 5 bases and J dropped 5; count of bases not matched to a gene: 9. Germline V lookup: CDR1 MNHEY, CDR2 SMNVEV (reference sequence). The CDR3 protein is CASSKWTGSDQPQHF. CDR3 bases: TGTGCCAGCAGTAAGTGGACAGGTTCCGATCAGCCCCAGCATTTT.

The V gene is TRBV14, the J gene TRBJ1-1; possibly TRBD1 for D (5 bases). The V end was cut by 3 bases, the J end by 3 bases, with 8 bases between. The germline gives CDR1 SGHDN, CDR2 FVKESK. CDR3 size: 13 residues. CDR3 sequence (DNA): TGTGCCAGCAGCCATTTGGGGGACACTGAAGCTTTCTTT. It yields the protein CASSHLGDTEAFF.

The rearrangement links TRBV20-1 to TRBJ2-4; TRBD2 aligns across 14 bases. With V trimmed by 1 base and J by 5 bases, 7 bases remained unmatched. This CDR3 region has 17 residues. In germline, CDR1 is DFQATT, CDR2 SNEGSKA (reference sequence). CDR3 amino acids: CSARGLAGGPRENIQYF. The CDR3 DNA sequence: TGCAGTGCTAGAGGACTAGCGGGGGGGCCGAGGGAAAACATTCAGTACTTC.

The rearrangement uses TRBV4-2 and TRBJ1-2; D is possibly TRBD1 (5 bases). CDR1 LGHNA and CDR2 YNFKEQ come from the germline V gene. The CDR3 length is 13 residues. The ends were cut back, 11 bases at V and 2 bases at J, with 15 bases in the middle. The CDR3: CAHGWGTNYGYTF. The CDR3 region has the DNA TGTGCCCACGGGTGGGGGACGAACTATGGCTACACCTTC.

This clonotype was seen only once. The rearrangement uses TRBV30 and TRBJ2-7, with 9 bases that match TRBD1. Germline V gene lookup returns CDR1 GTSNPN and CDR2 SVGIG (reference sequence). This CDR3 has 15 residues. V lost 2 bases and J lost 12; bases outside the gene matches: 17. The DNA of the CDR3 is TGTGCCTGGAGTCCGAGGGACAGGGTAGTTTACCCCTCGTACTTC. Encoded protein: CAWSPRDRVVYPSYF.

The genes are TRBV30 and TRBJ1-1; D unclear. The V gene's germline CDR1 is GTSNPN and CDR2 SVGIG (reference sequence). Trimming stripped 1 base from V and 2 bases from J, with 17 bases between. CDR3 length equals 16 residues. The CDR3 sequence: CAWSDPQFRINTEAFF. Here the CDR3 DNA reads TGTGCCTGGAGTGACCCCCAGTTCAGGATCAACACTGAAGCTTTCTTT.

The chain employs TRBV12-3 or TRBV12-4 and TRBJ2-5; D gene uncertain. The CDR3 contains 13 residues. Trimming removed 3 bases from V and 3 bases from J, with 8 bases in between. The CDR3 DNA sequence: TGTGCCAGCAGTTTTGGGTTAGAAGAGACCCAGTACTTC. This gives the protein CASSFGLEETQYF.

The rearrangement uses TRBV7-9 and TRBJ1-5; the match to TRBD1 covers 7 bases. Germline lookup yields CDR1 SEHNR and CDR2 FQNEAQ (reference sequence). This CDR3 spans 17 amino acids. V lost 4 bases and J lost 0; bases outside the gene matches: 9. The CDR3 region has the DNA TGTGCCAGCAGCTCCGAGACAGGGCTCTATAGCAATCAGCCCCAGCATTTT. Protein sequence: CASSSETGLYSNQPQHF.

This chain links TRBV7-9 with TRBJ2-1; the match to TRBD2 covers 8 bases. V was clipped by 6 bases and J by 9 bases; unmatched bases: 4. From germline, CDR1 is SEHNR and CDR2 FQNEAQ (reference sequence). CDR3 size: 12 residues. The CDR3 region is CASSIGGVEQFF. CDR3 nucleotide sequence: TGTGCCAGCAGTATCGGGGGGGTTGAGCAGTTCTTC. Full variable domain (outside the CDR3, taken from reference TRBV7-9 and TRBJ2-1): DTGVSQNPRHKITKRGQNVTFRCDPISEHNRLYWYRQTLGQGPEFLTYFQNEAQLEKSRLLSDRFSAERPKGSFSTLEIQRTEQGDSAMYLCASSIGGVEQFFGPGTRLTVL.